This T cell receptor beta chain was retrieved from a study of T cell responses to AZD1222 COVID-19 vaccine. Broader study findings: The study reported that nearly half of spike-specific TCRs target unmutated variant regions.

Measured with immunoSEQ multiplex PCR; TCRdb has only the in-frame clones, and not every one. The profile shows 77,000 or so clones, about 91% of them singletons. Germline V gene data show CDR1 as SEHNR and CDR2 as FQNEAQ (reference sequence). V lost 6 bases to trimming and J lost 9 bases; unmatched junction nucleotides: 9. The CDR3 is 15 amino acids. On this clone itself: Antigen: not known.

The chain uses TRBV7-9 and TRBJ1-6, with 9 bases identical to TRBD1. The material sequenced was peripheral blood, taken on day 0 of AZD1222 vaccination. The TCR sequence derives from an adult in good health. CDR3 sequence (DNA): TGTGCCAGCAGTAAAACCGGGACAGGGACTTCACCCCTCCACTTT. It specifies CASSKTGTGTSPLHF.